This T cell receptor beta chain was sequenced for a study of cytomegalovirus exposure and HLA in healthy donors. General observations from the study: A later analysis by the authors found several of the most significant clusters apparently linked to common viral pathogens. Follow-up analysis later connected one missense variant in DCLRE1C with trimming of TCR beta V- and J-genes. Relative to equally common others, HLA-associated TCR beta chains showed greater clonal expansion in a later analysis. Specific recognition of CMV antigens was confirmed in vitro for a few chains (all CMV-associated).

The study ran its PCR with 60 Vbeta and 13 Jbeta primers. Assay used: immunoSEQ multiplex PCR; TCRdb lists only in-frame clones, some missing. Of 130,000 to 150,000 clones in the sample, 82% were seen once. About this clone: The antigen is unknown.

Germline V gives CDR1 MDHEN, CDR2 SYDVKM. Trimming cost V 6 bases and J 4 bases; bases outside gene matches: 10. CDR3 size: 16 residues. Material for sequencing was PBMCs. The chain recombines TRBV28 with TRBJ2-2; TRBD1 matches 8 bases. This sequence was found in a man aged 25 to 40 in good health and CMV-seropositive. CDR3 in amino acids: CASSLDRVSGTGELFF. Here the CDR3 DNA reads TGTGCCAGCAGCTTGGACAGGGTGTCTGGCACCGGGGAGCTGTTTTTT.